Reported below is one T cell receptor (beta chain). Antigen: not known. The data derive from a study of T cells expressing NK-cell markers. Overall study findings and caveats: Several donors likewise had their CD3+CD56-NKG2C+ fraction led by these clonotypes.

Each CDR3 protein gets one entry in TCRdb, which reprocessed the 5' RACE reads and gives no DNA. This sample's clone table lists approximately 380,000 distinct CDR3 sequences. Germline V gene sequence: CDR1 SNHLY, CDR2 FYNNEI. This CDR3 comprises 14 residues. The sample consisted of blood T cells: a sorted CD56 or NKG2C T cell subset, CD4+ or CD8+ T cells, or bulk PBMC T cells (not recorded which). The V gene is TRBV2, the J gene TRBJ2-7; TCRdb selects TRBD1, and the lack of DNA leaves this call unchecked. This TCR was sampled from a man aged 18 to 69 in good health. This chain's CDR3 is CASSPNRQGYEQYF.